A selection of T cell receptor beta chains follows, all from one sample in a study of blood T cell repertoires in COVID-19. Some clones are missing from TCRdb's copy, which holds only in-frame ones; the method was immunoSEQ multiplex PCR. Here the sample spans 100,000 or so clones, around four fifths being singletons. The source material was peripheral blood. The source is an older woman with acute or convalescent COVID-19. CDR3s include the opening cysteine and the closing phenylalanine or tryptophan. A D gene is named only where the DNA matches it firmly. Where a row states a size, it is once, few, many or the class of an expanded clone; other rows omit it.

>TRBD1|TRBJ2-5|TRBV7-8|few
TGTGCCAGCAGCCGGACAGGGGGCAAGGAGACCCAGTACTTC
CASSRTGGKETQYF
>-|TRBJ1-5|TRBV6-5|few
TGTGCCAGCAGGGGCCGGGGGAGCAATCAGCCCCAGCATTTT
CASRGRGSNQPQHF
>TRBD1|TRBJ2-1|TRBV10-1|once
TGCGCCAGCTCCGGACAGGGTCTATCCAATGAGCAGTTCTTC
CASSGQGLSNEQFF
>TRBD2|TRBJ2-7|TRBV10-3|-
TGTGCCATCAGTGAATGGGGAGGGGATTTCTACGAGCAGTACTTC
CAISEWGGDFYEQYF
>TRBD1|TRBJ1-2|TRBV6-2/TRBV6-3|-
TGTGCCAGCAGTTACGGGACAGGGGACACCTTC
CASSYGTGDTF
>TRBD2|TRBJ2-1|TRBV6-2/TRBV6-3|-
TGTGCCAGCAGTGACGGACTAGCGGGGTTCAATGAGCAGTTCTTC
CASSDGLAGFNEQFF
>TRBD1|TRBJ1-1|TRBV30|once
TGTGCCTGGAGTGTGTGGGACAGGGGAACTGAAGCTTTCTTT
CAWSVWDRGTEAFF
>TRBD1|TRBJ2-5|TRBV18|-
TGTGCCAGCTCACCACCGGGGGCGGGACAGGGTCAAGAGACCCAGTACTTC
CASSPPGAGQGQETQYF
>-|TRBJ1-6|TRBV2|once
TGTGCCAGCAGGCGGGACCGAAGCTCCTATAATTCACCCCTCCACTTT
CASRRDRSSYNSPLHF
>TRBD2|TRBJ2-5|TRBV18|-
TGTGCCAGCTCACAACTAGCGGGAGGGCAGGAGACCCAGTACTTC
CASSQLAGGQETQYF
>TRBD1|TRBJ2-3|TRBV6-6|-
TGTGCCAGCAGTTACGACAGGGGCACAGATACGCAGTATTTT
CASSYDRGTDTQYF
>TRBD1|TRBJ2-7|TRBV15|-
TGTGCCACCAGCGTCGGGACAGCACCCTACGAGCAGTACTTC
CATSVGTAPYEQYF
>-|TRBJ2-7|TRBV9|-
TGTGCCAGCAGCGTAGCTTTGGGGGCCGCCTACGAGCAGTACTTC
CASSVALGAAYEQYF
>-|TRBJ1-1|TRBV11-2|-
TGTGCCAGCAGCCCGGGAGGGGACACTGAAGCTTTCTTT
CASSPGGDTEAFF
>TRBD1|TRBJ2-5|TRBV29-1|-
TGCAGCGCTGACAGGGGGGAAGAGACCCAGTACTTC
CSADRGEETQYF
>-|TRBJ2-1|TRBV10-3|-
TGTGCCATCAGTGACCCTACTAGGTTGCGTGAGCAGTTCTTC
CAISDPTRLREQFF
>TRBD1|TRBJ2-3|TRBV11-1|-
TGTGCCAGCAGCCACGGACAGGGGTCGGGCACAGATACGCAGTATTTT
CASSHGQGSGTDTQYF
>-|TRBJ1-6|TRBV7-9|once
TGTGCCAGCAGCCAATCCAGGGTCCTCTTTAATTCACCCCTCCACTTT
CASSQSRVLFNSPLHF
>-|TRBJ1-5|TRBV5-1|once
TGCGCCAGCAGCTTGGGGCCAGGGGGCAATCAGCCCCAGCATTTT
CASSLGPGGNQPQHF
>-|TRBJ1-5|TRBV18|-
TGTGCCAGCTCCGAGGGCGGAAATCAGCCCCAGCATTTT
CASSEGGNQPQHF